This entry lists 14 T cell receptor beta chains sequenced from one sample in a study of T-cell memory formation after mild COVID-19 (dated by TCRdb to the early 2020s). Receptor libraries were prepared by 5' RACE. TCRdb records Illumina NovaSeq 6000 as the sequencer. Using fastp trimming at Q25 and MiXCR clonotype assembly, TCRdb reanalyzed the public sequencing data and kept in-frame beta chains. All rows with the same CDR3 protein become a single entry with the most common DNA and genes. The sample has hundreds of thousands of distinct CDR3 sequences on record, less than 25% of them singletons. The ten largest clonotypes hold roughly 14% of the sample. Sequencing used PBMCs or a T cell subset sorted from them (not recorded which). These receptors were collected from an adult woman who had mild COVID-19 (a few samples of this study predate the infection). The sample titles of this study are shuffled in the database, so cell type and time point are left out; the donor was told from shared clones.

V usage is TRBV6-2 or TRBV6-3 and J usage is TRBJ2-7; 9 bases match TRBD2. Germline values: CDR1 MNHEY, CDR2 SVGEGT. The trim removed 4 bases at V and 3 bases at J, leaving 7 bases unmatched. The CDR3 loop spans 15 amino acids. CDR3 amino acids: CASSSYRLAVYEQYF. The DNA of the CDR3 is TGTGCCAGCAGTTCATACAGACTAGCGGTCTACGAGCAGTACTTC.

On this clonotype: One end of the junction does not line up with germline, which may come from a read error. V usage is TRBV12-3 or TRBV12-4 and J usage is TRBJ2-2; the match to TRBD2 covers 10 bases. This CDR3 region has 15 residues. CDR3 sequence (DNA): TGTGCCAGCAATTTAGCGGGGGGCCCCACCGGGGAGCTGTTTTTT. Encoded protein: CASNLAGGPTGELFF.

A few counts support this clonotype. This chain connects TRBV6-6 to TRBJ2-7, with 7 bases that match TRBD2. Looked up from germline, CDR1 is MNHNY and CDR2 is SVGAGI (reference sequence). The ends lost 6 bases at V and 3 bases at J; junction bases unmatched: 11. The CDR3 is made up of 15 amino acids. The CDR3 loop reads CASSREENGDYEQYF. The CDR3 bases are TGTGCCAGCAGCCGGGAGGAGAATGGGGACTACGAGCAGTACTTC.

This clonotype has a handful of counts. The J gene is TRBJ2-3, the V gene TRBV13; possibly TRBD2 for D (6 bases). Germline V gives CDR1 PRHDT, CDR2 FYEKMQ (reference sequence). V was cut by 5 bases and J by 4 bases, with 10 bases left in between. CDR3 size: 13 residues. The CDR3, as DNA: TGTGCCAGCAGCAACGGGGGTCCAGATACGCAGTATTTT. This codes for CASSNGGPDTQYF.

V and J are TRBV25-1 and TRBJ2-1, with D possibly matching TRBD2 (5 bases). CDR3 size: 13 residues. Germline V gives CDR1 MGHDK, CDR2 SYGVNS. Trimming removed 7 bases from V and 6 bases from J, with 13 bases in between. The CDR3 DNA sequence: TGTGCCAGCATGACTACCCTTGGCAATGAGCAGTTCTTC. It yields the protein CASMTTLGNEQFF.

The chain links TRBV2 to TRBJ2-2; 8 bases are shared with TRBD1. The CDR3 loop spans 14 amino acids. Trimming at V came to 7 bases and at J to 6 bases, leaving 7 bases not matched to a gene. CDR1 and CDR2 from the germline V gene are SNHLY and FYNNEI. The CDR3 reads CASTVTGEAGELFF. As DNA, the CDR3 is TGTGCCAGCACCGTGACAGGGGAGGCCGGGGAGCTGTTTTTT.

This clonotype was seen only a few times. The chain links TRBV7-2 to TRBJ2-3, with unresolved D. Germline V CDR1 and CDR2: SGHTA, FQGNSA. The CDR3 spans 18 residues. Trimming shortened V by 5 bases and J by 0 bases, and 21 bases separated the two germline ends. The CDR3 DNA reads TGTGCCAGCAGCCGATTGGGGATACCAGGAACTAGCACAGATACGCAGTATTTT. Protein sequence: CASSRLGIPGTSTDTQYF.

The chain uses TRBV5-1 and TRBJ2-2; D may be TRBD1 (5 bases). CDR3 size: 15 residues. The V and J ends lost 0 bases and 3 bases respectively, with 9 bases between them. Germline values: CDR1 SGHRS, CDR2 YFSETQ. The DNA for the CDR3 is TGCGCCAGCAGCTTGGACAGGACCTACACCGGGGAGCTGTTTTTT. It yields the protein CASSLDRTYTGELFF.

Note on this clonotype: This clone may be a read error of a much larger clone one base away. This sequence joins TRBV12-3 or TRBV12-4 and TRBJ1-3, with D possibly TRBD1 on 5 matching bases. Trimming removed 5 bases at V and 0 bases at J, with 17 bases between. CDR3 length: 17 residues. The CDR3 coding sequence is TGTGCCAGCAGTAGTTCGGACATGGGGTTCTCTGGAAACACCATATATTTT. Encoded protein: CASSSSDMGFSGNTIYF.

DNA for the CDR3: TGCAGCGTTGTGGGGGCGGTGGGCTCCTACGAGCAGTACTTC. Protein sequence: CSVVGAVGSYEQYF. The gene calls are TRBV29-1 and TRBJ2-7, with a weak D call TRBD1 (6 bases). CDR1 SQVTM and CDR2 ANQGSEA come from the germline V gene. The ends were cut back, 4 bases at V and 0 bases at J, with 13 bases in the middle. This CDR3 is 14 amino acids long.

V gene TRBV15 combines with J gene TRBJ1-1, with D hard to call. This CDR3 has 17 amino acids. With 0 bases removed from V and 1 base from J, the gap between germline ends came to 15 bases. Germline V gene sequence: CDR1 LNHNV, CDR2 YYDKDF (reference sequence). The CDR3 here is CATSRDWKLLRNTEAFF. CDR3 in DNA: TGTGCCACCAGCAGAGATTGGAAGCTTCTTCGGAACACTGAAGCTTTCTTT. The full variable domain, in which reference TRBV15 and TRBJ1-1 provide the parts outside the CDR3, is DAMVIQNPRYQVTQFGKPVTLSCSQTLNHNVMYWYQQKSSQAPKLLFHYYDKDFNNEADTPDNFQSRRPNTSFCFLDIRSPGLGDTAMYLCATSRDWKLLRNTEAFFGQGTRLTVV.

This clonotype turned up a few times. The chain has TRBV7-2 and TRBJ2-4; the D is unclear. CDR3 length: 13 residues. Germline V gene sequence: CDR1 SGHTA, CDR2 FQGNSA. The germline V and J ends were trimmed by 0 bases and 9 bases, with 9 bases remaining between them. The CDR3 nucleotides read TGTGCCAGCAGCTTAGCGGGTGTGGGCATTCAGTACTTC. Translated, it gives CASSLAGVGIQYF. The whole variable domain, remainder taken from reference TRBV7-2 and TRBJ2-4, is GAGVSQSPSNKVTEKGKDVELRCDPISGHTALYWYRQSLGQGLEFLIYFQGNSAPDKSGLPSDRFSAERTGGSVSTLTIQRTQQEDSAVYLCASSLAGVGIQYFGAGTRLSVL.

This clonotype was seen only a few times. The V call is TRBV11-2, the J call TRBJ2-7, with D unresolved. Trimming pared 2 bases from V and 5 bases from J, leaving 10 bases between. CDR3 length: 13 residues. Germline V gene sequence: CDR1 SGHAT, CDR2 FQNNGV. The CDR3 loop reads CASSLFPQNEQYF. CDR3 bases: TGTGCCAGCAGCTTATTCCCGCAAAACGAGCAGTACTTC. Complete variable domain (other parts from reference TRBV11-2 and TRBJ2-7): EAGVAQSPRYKIIEKRQSVAFWCNPISGHATLYWYQQILGQGPKLLIQFQNNGVVDDSQLPKDRFSAERLKGVDSTLKIQPAKLEDSAVYLCASSLFPQNEQYFGPGTRLTVT.

The chain couples TRBV4-3 to TRBJ2-7; 13 nucleotides agree with TRBD2. Looked up from germline, CDR1 is LGHNA and CDR2 is YSLEER. The CDR3 has 17 amino acids. Trimming at V came to 3 bases and at J to 3 bases, leaving 8 bases not matched to a gene. In nucleotides, the CDR3 is TGCGCCAGCAGCCATTGGACTAGCGGGAGTGGTGACTACGAGCAGTACTTC. Translating gives CASSHWTSGSGDYEQYF.